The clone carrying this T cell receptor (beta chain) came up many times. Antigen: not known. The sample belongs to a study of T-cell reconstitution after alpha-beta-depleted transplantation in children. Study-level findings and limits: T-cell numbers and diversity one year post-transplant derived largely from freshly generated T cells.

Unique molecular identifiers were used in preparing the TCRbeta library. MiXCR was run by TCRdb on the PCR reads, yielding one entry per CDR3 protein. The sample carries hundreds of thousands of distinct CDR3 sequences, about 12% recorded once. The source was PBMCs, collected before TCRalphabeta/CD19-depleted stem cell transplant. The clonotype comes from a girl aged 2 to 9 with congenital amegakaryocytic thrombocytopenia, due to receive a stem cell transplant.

CDR3 loop: CATSQDWASTDTQYF. The CDR3 region has the DNA TGTGCCACCAGCCAAGACTGGGCAAGCACAGATACGCAGTATTTT. V gene TRBV15 combines with J gene TRBJ2-3; D is unresolved. The CDR3 is 15 residues long. V was cut by 5 bases and J by 0 bases, with 12 bases left in between. Germline lookup yields CDR1 LNHNV and CDR2 YYDKDF (reference sequence).